This T cell receptor beta chain comes out of a study of cytomegalovirus exposure and HLA in healthy donors. Study outcomes and limitations: The study assumed roughly uniform donor sequencing depth for presence/absence analyses.

The donors gave bone marrow, and they were healthy. PCR employed 60 Vbeta and 13 Jbeta primers. TCRdb's table, derived via immunoSEQ multiplex PCR, lists solely in-frame clones and lacks some. The sample lists some 100,000 clones; roughly 71% were seen once. A note on this clone: The antigen remains unidentified.

Input material: PBMCs. The clonotype was recovered from a middle-aged man in good health and CMV-seronegative.

The CDR3 is CASNGTGEGGNQPQHF. CDR3 coding DNA: TGTGCCAGCAACGGGACAGGGGAAGGTGGCAATCAGCCCCAGCATTTT. The J gene is TRBJ1-5, the V gene TRBV5-6, with 10 bases lining up with TRBD1. The length of the CDR3 is 16 residues. The V segment lost 6 bases and the J segment 2 bases; nucleotides outside the gene matches: 8. The germline V gene encodes CDR1 SGHDT and CDR2 YYEEEE.